This T cell receptor (beta chain) was retrieved from a study of metastatic and nonmetastatic thyroid tumors. For the study at large: Malignant thyroid and benign thyroid patients provided blood and tumor or nodule tissue whose repertoires were compared.

All patients were treatment-naive before thyroid surgery. TCRdb re-clonotyped the PCR reads via MiXCR. This sample has some 40,000 clones, with approximately 20% found just once. General observations from the study: When malignant thyroid tumors were compared with benign nodules, TCR beta diversity was reportedly significantly higher in the malignant tumors. This held in both blood and tumor samples.

This clone was observed at least ten times. Its cognate antigen is unknown. Sample: blood. This TCR was recovered from a female donor with papillary thyroid cancer or a benign thyroid nodule (not recorded which). Some clones in this sample may be carry-over from other donors' samples.

CDR3 DNA sequence: TGTGCCAGCAGTTTCCAGGAGGAACTGTTTTTT. It is translated as CASSFQEELFF. V gene TRBV12-3 or TRBV12-4 combines with J gene TRBJ1-4; D not certain. The V and J ends lost 3 bases and 12 bases respectively, with 8 bases between them. This CDR3 spans 11 amino acids.